This T cell receptor (beta chain) was found in a study of CD8 T cells in Susac syndrome. Random-hexamer reverse transcription was applied to about 0.5 to 1 ug RNA. Multiplex immunoSEQ PCR targeted 54 Vbeta and 13 Jbeta TCR beta segments. TCRdb passed the immunoSEQ multiplex PCR reads through MiXCR, listing each CDR3 protein once. The sample consists of tens of thousands of distinct CDR3 sequences, around 96% of them appearing once. V was cut by 6 bases and J by 3 bases, with 19 bases left in between. Germline V gives CDR1 SGHTA, CDR2 FQGNSA. CDR3 length: 16 residues. Patients having Susac syndrome satisfied recently defined diagnostic criteria for definite or probable disease. Through negative isolation, CD4+ and CD8+ T cells were obtained, while TEMRA cells were enriched using FACS.

The chain links TRBV7-2 to TRBJ2-3, with D perhaps TRBD2 (7 bases). The sequenced material came from CD8+ T cells from PBMCs. This sequence originates from a human donor with Susac syndrome. In nucleotides, the CDR3 is TGTGCCAGCAGTCTAGTCCGGGGAGGGGGGACAGATACGCAGTATTTT. It translates to CASSLVRGGGTDTQYF.